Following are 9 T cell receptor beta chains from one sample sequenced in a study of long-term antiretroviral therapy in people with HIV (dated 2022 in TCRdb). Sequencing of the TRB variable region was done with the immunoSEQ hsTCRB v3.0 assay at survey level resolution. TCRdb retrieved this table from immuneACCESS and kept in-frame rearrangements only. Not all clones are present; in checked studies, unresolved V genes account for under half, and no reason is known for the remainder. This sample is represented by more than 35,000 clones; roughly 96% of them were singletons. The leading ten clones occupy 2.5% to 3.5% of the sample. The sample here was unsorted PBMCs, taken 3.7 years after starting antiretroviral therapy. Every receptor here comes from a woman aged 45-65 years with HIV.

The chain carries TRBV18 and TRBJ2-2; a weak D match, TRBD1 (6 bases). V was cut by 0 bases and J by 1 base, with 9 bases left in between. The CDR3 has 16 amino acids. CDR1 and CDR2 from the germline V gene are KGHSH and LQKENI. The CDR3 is CASSPPIQGNTGELFF. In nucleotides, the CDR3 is TGTGCCAGCTCACCACCGATACAGGGGAACACCGGGGAGCTGTTTTTT.

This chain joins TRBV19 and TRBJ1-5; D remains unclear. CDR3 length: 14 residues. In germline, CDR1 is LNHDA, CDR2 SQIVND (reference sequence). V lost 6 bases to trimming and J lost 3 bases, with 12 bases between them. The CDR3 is CASRADTYNQPQHF. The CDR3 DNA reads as TGTGCCAGTAGAGCCGACACTTACAATCAGCCCCAGCATTTT.

The CDR3 coding sequence is TGTGCCAGCAGCTTGGGGGTACAGGGGAACTATGGCTACACCTTC. It yields the protein CASSLGVQGNYGYTF. The chain combines TRBV5-6 with TRBJ1-2, with 7 bases matching TRBD1. The CDR3 loop spans 15 amino acids. The V gene end was trimmed by 0 bases and the J gene end by 2 bases; junction bases not matched to a gene: 4. The V gene's germline CDR1 is SGHDT and CDR2 YYEEEE. The entire variable domain, with the rest obtained from reference TRBV5-6 and TRBJ1-2, is as follows: DAGVTQSPTHLIKTRGQQVTLRCSPKSGHDTVSWYQQALGQGPQFIFQYYEEEERQRGNFPDRFSGHQFPNYSSELNVNALLLGDSALYLCASSLGVQGNYGYTFGSGTRLTVV.

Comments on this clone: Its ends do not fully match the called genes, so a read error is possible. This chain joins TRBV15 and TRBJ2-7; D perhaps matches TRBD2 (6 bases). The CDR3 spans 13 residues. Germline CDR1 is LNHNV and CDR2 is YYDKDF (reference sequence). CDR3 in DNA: TGTGCCACCAGCAGTGCCTCAGGGACGGGAGTACGCTTC. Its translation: CATSSASGTGVRF.

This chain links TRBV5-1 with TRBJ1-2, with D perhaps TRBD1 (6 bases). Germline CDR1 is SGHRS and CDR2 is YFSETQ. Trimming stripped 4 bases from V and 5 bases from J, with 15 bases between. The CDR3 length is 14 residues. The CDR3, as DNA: TGCGCCAGCAGCCCACAGGGCGTTCAGTATGGCTACACCTTC. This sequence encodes CASSPQGVQYGYTF. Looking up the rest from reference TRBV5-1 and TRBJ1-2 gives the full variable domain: KAGVTQTPRYLIKTRGQQVTLSCSPISGHRSVSWYQQTPGQGLQFLFEYFSETQRNKGNFPGRFSGRQFSNSRSEMNVSTLELGDSALYLCASSPQGVQYGYTFGSGTRLTVV.

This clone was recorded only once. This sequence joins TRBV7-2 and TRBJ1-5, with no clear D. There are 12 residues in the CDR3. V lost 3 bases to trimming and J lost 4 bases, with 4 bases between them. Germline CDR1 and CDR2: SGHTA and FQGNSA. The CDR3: CASSFANQPQHF. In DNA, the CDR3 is TGTGCCAGCAGCTTCGCAAATCAGCCCCAGCATTTT.

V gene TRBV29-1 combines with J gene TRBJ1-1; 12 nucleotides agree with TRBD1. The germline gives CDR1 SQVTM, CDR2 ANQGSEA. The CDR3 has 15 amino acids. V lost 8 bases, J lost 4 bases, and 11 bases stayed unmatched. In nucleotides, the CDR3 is TGCAGCCTAAGACCCGGGACAGGGGGCCGCACTGAAGCTTTCTTT. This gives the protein CSLRPGTGGRTEAFF.

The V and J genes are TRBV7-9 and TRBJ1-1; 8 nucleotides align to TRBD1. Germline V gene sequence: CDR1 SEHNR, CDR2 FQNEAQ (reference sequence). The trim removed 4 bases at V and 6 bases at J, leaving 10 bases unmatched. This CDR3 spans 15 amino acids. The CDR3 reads CASSSGQGTGAEAFF. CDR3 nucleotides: TGTGCCAGCAGCTCTGGACAGGGAACGGGGGCTGAAGCTTTCTTT.

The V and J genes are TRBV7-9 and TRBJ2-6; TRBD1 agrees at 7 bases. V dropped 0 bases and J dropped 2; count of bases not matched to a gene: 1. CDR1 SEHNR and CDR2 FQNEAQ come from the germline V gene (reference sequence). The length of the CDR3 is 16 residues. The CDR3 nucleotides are TGTGCCAGCAGCTTAGCAGGGGGCGCTGGGGCCAACGTCCTGACTTTC. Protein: CASSLAGGAGANVLTF.